This TCR beta chain is drawn from a study of neoadjuvant anti-PD-1 for oral cavity cancer. Concerning this clone: Antigen: not known.

This CDR3 comprises 13 residues. J gave up 7 bases and V 1 base, and 4 bases lay outside the gene matches. Germline V gene lookup returns CDR1 GTSNPN and CDR2 SVGIG (reference sequence). Overall study findings and caveats: Treg/Th17 ratio rose with pretreatment blood and fell with post-treatment tumor TCRbeta clonality. After neoadjuvant nivolumab, PBMC T cell clonality was significantly higher in non-responders than responders.

Some clones are missing from TCRdb's copy, which holds only in-frame ones; the method was immunoSEQ multiplex PCR. Among 72,000 or so clones listed, 83% were seen once. This receptor was taken from a person aged 35-79 years with oral cavity squamous cell carcinoma. Here the sequenced sample was PBMCs, taken before nivolumab (anti-PD-1) treatment. This chain uses TRBV30 with TRBJ2-1, with TRBD2 matching 7 bases. The CDR3 reads CAWSGLGGNEQFF. In nucleotides, the CDR3 is TGTGCCTGGAGTGGACTGGGGGGGAATGAGCAGTTCTTC.